Following are 24 T cell receptor beta chains from one sample sequenced in a study of T-cell reconstitution after alpha-beta-depleted transplantation in children (dated by TCRdb to 2016 to 2017). Receptor libraries were prepared by PCR. TCRdb lists the instrument as Illumina HiSeq 2500. Molecular barcoding was employed in the preparation of TCR libraries, with unique molecular identifiers being used to normalize TCRbeta repertoire quantification. TCRdb reran the public reads through fastp at Q25 and MiXCR, keeping productive beta chains. Duplicate CDR3 protein sequences are folded into a single record with the most common DNA and genes. This sample lists 330,000 or so distinct CDR3 sequences; around a tenth were detected once. The ten largest clonotypes hold around 2.5% of the sample. Material: PBMCs from the stem cell graft donor, obtained from the stem cell graft. The receptors stem from a human donor who donated a stem cell graft to a child with acute lymphoblastic leukemia.

The chain joins TRBV20-1 to TRBJ2-3, with TRBD2 matching over 12 bases. The CDR3 contains 16 residues. The V and J ends lost 5 bases and 3 bases, in that order; junction bases with no gene match: 9. Per the germline V gene, CDR1 is DFQATT and CDR2 is SNEGSKA (reference sequence). The CDR3 region has the DNA TGCAGTGCTTCTCGGACTAGCGGGGTGGCAACAGATACGCAGTATTTT. It translates to CSASRTSGVATDTQYF.

This clonotype showed up many times. The genes are TRBV28 and TRBJ1-1; a weak D match, TRBD1 (5 bases). Germline-derived CDR1 and CDR2 are MDHEN and SYDVKM. The CDR3 covers 13 residues. V shed 3 bases and J shed 5 bases, with 10 bases lying between them. The CDR3 sequence: CASSLAGWTEAFF. CDR3 in DNA: TGTGCCAGCAGTTTGGCAGGGTGGACTGAAGCTTTCTTT.

This clonotype was detected only a few times. The chain carries TRBV20-1 and TRBJ2-5, with TRBD2 matching over 7 bases. The germline gives CDR1 DFQATT, CDR2 SNEGSKA (reference sequence). Trimming took 5 bases from V and 2 from J; bases not matched to a gene: 14. There are 16 residues in the CDR3. CDR3 DNA sequence: TGCAGTGCTGGACCCGCGGGAGCCGGAGATCAAGAGACCCAGTACTTC. Translation: CSAGPAGAGDQETQYF.

V and J are TRBV6-1 and TRBJ1-2; no definite D call. This CDR3 contains 11 residues. Germline CDR1 reads MNHNS; CDR2 reads SASEGT. Trimming stripped 2 bases from V and 5 bases from J, with 3 bases between. The CDR3 coding sequence is TGTGCCAGCAGTGAACTATATGGCTACACCTTC. Translation gives CASSELYGYTF.

The J gene is TRBJ2-1, the V gene TRBV20-1; D unclear. Germline V gene lookup returns CDR1 DFQATT and CDR2 SNEGSKA (reference sequence). Trimming pared 8 bases from V and 11 bases from J, leaving 13 bases between. The CDR3 has 10 residues. As DNA, the CDR3 is TGCAGTCTAGGGCGCGGAAAGCAGTTCTTC. Translating gives CSLGRGKQFF.

This clonotype was seen a few times. The V gene is TRBV20-1, the J gene TRBJ2-1; D gene unclear. The CDR3 contains 14 residues. The V gene's germline CDR1 is DFQATT and CDR2 SNEGSKA (reference sequence). V was pared by 0 bases and J by 7 bases, with 13 bases between. The CDR3: CSARDNSNLNEQFF. In nucleotides, the CDR3 is TGCAGTGCTAGAGATAATAGTAACTTAAATGAGCAGTTCTTC.

The table lists this clonotype with a few counts. The V gene is TRBV11-2, the J gene TRBJ2-7; TRBD2 matches 8 bases. The trim removed 3 bases at V and 5 bases at J, leaving 9 bases unmatched. Germline CDR1 and CDR2: SGHAT and FQNNGV. The CDR3 is 15 residues long. CDR3 residues: CASSFPFSGNHEQYF. The CDR3 DNA is TGTGCCAGCAGCTTCCCATTTAGCGGGAACCACGAGCAGTACTTC. Full variable domain (remainder filled in from reference TRBV11-2 and TRBJ2-7): EAGVAQSPRYKIIEKRQSVAFWCNPISGHATLYWYQQILGQGPKLLIQFQNNGVVDDSQLPKDRFSAERLKGVDSTLKIQPAKLEDSAVYLCASSFPFSGNHEQYFGPGTRLTVT.

For this clonotype: An end of the junction does not agree with germline; a read error may underlie this. This sequence joins TRBV24-1 and TRBJ2-3, with TRBD2 matching 7 bases. This CDR3 spans 15 amino acids. Germline V gives CDR1 KGHDR, CDR2 SFDVKD. The CDR3 DNA is TGTGCCACCAGTGATCCTCCGGGAGGCACAAATACGCAGTATTTT. It encodes CATSDPPGGTNTQYF.

This clonotype has more than one count but fewer than ten. The chain links TRBV20-1 to TRBJ2-7; 7 bases are shared with TRBD1. Germline CDR1 and CDR2: DFQATT and SNEGSKA (reference sequence). CDR3 size: 14 residues. V shed 3 bases, J shed 0 bases, and the junction held 5 bases outside the gene matches. CDR3 bases: TGCAGTGCTAGGGGACAGAAGAGCTCCTACGAGCAGTACTTC. It specifies CSARGQKSSYEQYF.

The chain is built from TRBV27 and TRBJ1-1, with D hard to call. The germline V gene encodes CDR1 MNHEY and CDR2 SMNVEV (reference sequence). V was clipped by 3 bases and J by 1 base, with 15 bases between them. The CDR3 runs 16 residues. The CDR3 DNA reads TGTGCCAGCAGTTTCAGTCCGGTTCGAAGGAACACTGAAGCTTTCTTT. It codes for CASSFSPVRRNTEAFF.

In this sample, this clonotype turned up a few times. The CDR3 reads CATSDLSGQGVDEQFF. CDR3 nucleotide sequence: TGTGCCACCAGTGATTTGTCAGGACAGGGGGTGGATGAGCAGTTCTTC. This sequence joins TRBV24-1 and TRBJ2-1; TRBD1 matches 10 bases. The CDR3 consists of 16 residues. Germline CDR1 KGHDR, CDR2 SFDVKD. Trimming at V came to 0 bases and at J to 8 bases, leaving 6 bases not matched to a gene.

This clonotype turned up a few times. The J gene is TRBJ2-3, the V gene TRBV12-3 or TRBV12-4; TRBD2 aligns across 8 bases. V lost 4 bases and J lost 2; bases outside the gene matches: 5. CDR3 length equals 15 residues. The CDR3 here is CASSWFSGDTDTQYF. In DNA, the CDR3 is TGTGCCAGCAGTTGGTTTAGCGGGGACACAGATACGCAGTATTTT.

The genes are TRBV7-8 and TRBJ1-6; 8 bases are a match to TRBD1. This CDR3 has 15 amino acids. The J segment lost 9 bases and the V segment lost 4 bases, leaving 8 bases of the junction unmatched. Germline-derived CDR1 and CDR2 are SGHVS and FQNEAQ. The CDR3 reads CASSWDRLAGSPLHF. The CDR3 nucleotides read TGTGCCAGCAGCTGGGACAGGTTGGCGGGTTCACCCCTCCACTTT.

The chain has TRBV7-2 and TRBJ2-7; D not resolved. V lost 4 bases and J lost 3, with 7 bases in between. The CDR3 is made up of 12 amino acids. Germline loops: CDR1 SGHTA, CDR2 FQGNSA. Written as DNA, the CDR3 is TGTGCCAGCAGCTACGGTATCTACGAGCAGTACTTC. Its translation: CASSYGIYEQYF.

The gene calls are TRBV7-2 and TRBJ2-1, with TRBD2 matching over 9 bases. Germline V gene lookup returns CDR1 SGHTA and CDR2 FQGNSA. V shed 6 bases and J 2 bases; nucleotides not matched to a gene: 5. This CDR3 region has 15 residues. The CDR3 nucleotides are TGTGCCAGCAGGGTAGCGGGAGTCCCCTACAATGAGCAGTTCTTC. Protein: CASRVAGVPYNEQFF. Full variable domain (missing parts from reference TRBV7-2 and TRBJ2-1): GAGVSQSPSNKVTEKGKDVELRCDPISGHTALYWYRQSLGQGLEFLIYFQGNSAPDKSGLPSDRFSAERTGGSVSTLTIQRTQQEDSAVYLCASRVAGVPYNEQFFGPGTRLTVL.

This clonotype has only a few counts. This rearrangement joins TRBV5-1 to TRBJ1-5; 8 bases map to TRBD1. CDR1 is SGHRS and CDR2 is YFSETQ in the germline V gene. V was pared by 4 bases and J by 5 bases, with 5 bases of the junction left unmatched. There are 14 residues in the CDR3. In nucleotides, the CDR3 is TGCGCCAGCAGCCCGGGACAGGCGGATCAGCCCCAGCATTTT. Amino acids: CASSPGQADQPQHF. The full variable domain, rest sourced from reference TRBV5-1 and TRBJ1-5, is KAGVTQTPRYLIKTRGQQVTLSCSPISGHRSVSWYQQTPGQGLQFLFEYFSETQRNKGNFPGRFSGRQFSNSRSEMNVSTLELGDSALYLCASSPGQADQPQHFGDGTRLSIL.

This clonotype came up a few times. The CDR3 region is CSAKEQETQYF. In DNA, the CDR3 is TGCAGTGCTAAGGAACAAGAGACCCAGTACTTC. This rearrangement joins TRBV20-1 to TRBJ2-5, with no clear D. In germline, CDR1 is DFQATT, CDR2 SNEGSKA (reference sequence). CDR3 length equals 11 residues. The germline V and J ends were trimmed by 4 bases and 2 bases, with 5 bases remaining between them.

The chain is built from TRBV27 and TRBJ2-1; 7 positions agree with TRBD2. The CDR3 totals 14 residues. The V segment lost 3 bases and the J segment 7 bases; nucleotides outside the gene matches: 6. Germline CDR1 and CDR2: MNHEY and SMNVEV (reference sequence). CDR3 region: CASSFAGETNEQFF. CDR3 DNA: TGTGCCAGCAGTTTCGCGGGAGAGACGAATGAGCAGTTCTTC.

This clonotype was detected a few times. In nucleotides, the CDR3 is TGCGCCAGCAGCTTGGCACCTTCGGGACGGCAAACCTACGAGCAGTACTTC. It codes for CASSLAPSGRQTYEQYF. This chain joins TRBV5-1 and TRBJ2-7; D is tentatively TRBD1 or TRBD2 (5 bases each). V dropped 0 bases and J dropped 2 bases, with 18 bases sitting between them. The germline gives CDR1 SGHRS, CDR2 YFSETQ. The CDR3 contains 17 residues.

As regards this clonotype: One base away lies a much larger clone, so this may be a sequencing read error. The DNA of the CDR3 is TGTGCCAGCACCTCCTACCGTATGACTGAAGAGACCCAGTACTTC. Amino acids: CASTSYRMTEETQYF. This rearrangement joins TRBV5-6 to TRBJ2-5; D is ambiguous. CDR1 and CDR2 from the germline V gene are SGHDT and YYEEEE. The CDR3 contains 15 residues. Trimming shortened V by 6 bases and J by 3 bases, and 18 bases separated the two germline ends.

This clonotype has a handful of counts. The chain combines TRBV5-1 with TRBJ2-5; D may be TRBD1 (6 bases). The CDR3 is made up of 15 amino acids. The germline V gene has CDR1 SGHRS and CDR2 YFSETQ. The V gene lost 1 base and the J gene lost 1 base, with 11 bases spanning the gap. CDR3 residues: CASSLQGQIQETQYF. In DNA, the CDR3 is TGCGCCAGCAGCTTGCAAGGACAGATCCAAGAGACCCAGTACTTC.

The V call is TRBV29-1, the J call TRBJ1-4; D may be TRBD1 (5 bases). V was cut by 7 bases and J by 0 bases, with 9 bases left in between. Germline CDR1 SQVTM, CDR2 ANQGSEA. CDR3 length: 13 amino acids. In DNA form, the CDR3 reads TGCAGCGCAGGGCGTGCAACTAATGAAAAACTGTTTTTT. It specifies CSAGRATNEKLFF.

This clonotype has only a few counts. The rearrangement uses TRBV10-3 and TRBJ2-7; the D is unclear. The CDR3 covers 14 residues. In germline, CDR1 is ENHRY, CDR2 SYGVKD. V was clipped by 0 bases and J by 5 bases, with 11 bases between them. CDR3 DNA: TGTGCCATCAGTGAGTCCGGAGTTTTCGACGAGCAGTACTTC. Its protein is CAISESGVFDEQYF.

This clonotype was found a few times. The chain has TRBV5-1 and TRBJ2-7; the D is unclear. There are 15 residues in the CDR3. CDR1 is SGHRS and CDR2 is YFSETQ in the germline V gene. With 0 bases removed from V and 2 bases from J, the gap between germline ends came to 12 bases. The DNA for the CDR3 is TGCGCCAGCAGCTTGGATGGGTCTCTCACCTACGAGCAGTACTTC. It codes for CASSLDGSLTYEQYF.